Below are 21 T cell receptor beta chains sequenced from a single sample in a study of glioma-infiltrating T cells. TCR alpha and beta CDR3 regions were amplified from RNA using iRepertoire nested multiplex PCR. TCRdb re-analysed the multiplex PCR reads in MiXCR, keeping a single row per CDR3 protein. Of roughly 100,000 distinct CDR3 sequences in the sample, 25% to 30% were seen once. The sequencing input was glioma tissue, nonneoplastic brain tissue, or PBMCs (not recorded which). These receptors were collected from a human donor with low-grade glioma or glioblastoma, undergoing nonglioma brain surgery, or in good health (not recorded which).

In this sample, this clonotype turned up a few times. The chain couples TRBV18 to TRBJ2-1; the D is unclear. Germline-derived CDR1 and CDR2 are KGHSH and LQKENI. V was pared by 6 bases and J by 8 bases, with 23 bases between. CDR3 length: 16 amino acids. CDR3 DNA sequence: TGTGCCAGCTCTGGGCTAGGTACTGGCGATGGGTATGAGCAGTTCTTC. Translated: CASSGLGTGDGYEQFF. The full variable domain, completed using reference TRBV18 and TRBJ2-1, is NAGVMQNPRHLVRRRGQEARLRCSPMKGHSHVYWYRQLPEEGLKFMVYLQKENIIDESGMPKERFSAEFPKEGPSILRIQQVVRGDSAAYFCASSGLGTGDGYEQFFGPGTRLTVL.

DNA for the CDR3: TGTGCCAGTAGTAGAGGAGGACAGCCGGAAAATGAGCAGTTCTTC. This encodes CASSRGGQPENEQFF. V gene TRBV19 combines with J gene TRBJ2-1; TRBD1 is a possible D gene (6 bases). In germline, CDR1 is LNHDA, CDR2 SQIVND (reference sequence). Trimming shortened V by 4 bases and J by 7 bases, and 17 bases separated the two germline ends. The CDR3 runs 15 residues.

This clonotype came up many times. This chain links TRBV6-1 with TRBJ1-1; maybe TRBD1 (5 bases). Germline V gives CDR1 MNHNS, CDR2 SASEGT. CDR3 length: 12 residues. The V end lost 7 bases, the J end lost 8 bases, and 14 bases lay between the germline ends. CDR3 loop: CASNRGGPEAFF. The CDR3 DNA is TGTGCCAGCAACCGGGGGGGTCCGGAAGCTTTCTTT.

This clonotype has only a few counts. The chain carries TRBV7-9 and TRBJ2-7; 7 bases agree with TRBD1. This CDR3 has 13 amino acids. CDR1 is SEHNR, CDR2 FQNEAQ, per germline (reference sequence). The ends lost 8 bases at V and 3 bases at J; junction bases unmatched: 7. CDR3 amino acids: CASERQGLYEQYF. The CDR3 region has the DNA TGTGCCAGCGAACGACAGGGCCTCTACGAGCAGTACTTC.

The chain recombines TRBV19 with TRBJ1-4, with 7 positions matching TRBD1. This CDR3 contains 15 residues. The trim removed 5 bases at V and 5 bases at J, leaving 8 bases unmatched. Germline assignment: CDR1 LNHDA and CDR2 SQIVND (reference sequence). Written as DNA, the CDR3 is TGTGCCAGTAGTGCCAACAGGGGACTAAATGAAAAACTGTTTTTT. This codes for CASSANRGLNEKLFF.

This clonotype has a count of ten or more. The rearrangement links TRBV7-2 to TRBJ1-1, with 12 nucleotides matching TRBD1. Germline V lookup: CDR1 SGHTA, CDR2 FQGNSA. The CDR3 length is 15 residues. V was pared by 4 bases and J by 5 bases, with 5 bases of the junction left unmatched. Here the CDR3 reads CASSSGTGGGTEAFF. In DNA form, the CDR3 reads TGTGCCAGCAGCTCCGGGACAGGGGGCGGAACTGAAGCTTTCTTT.

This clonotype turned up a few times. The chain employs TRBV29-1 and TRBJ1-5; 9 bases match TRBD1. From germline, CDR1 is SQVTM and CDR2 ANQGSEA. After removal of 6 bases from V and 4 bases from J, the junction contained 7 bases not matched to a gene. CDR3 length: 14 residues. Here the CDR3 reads CSVKTDRGNQPQHF. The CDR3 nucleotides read TGCAGCGTCAAAACCGACAGGGGGAATCAGCCCCAGCATTTT.

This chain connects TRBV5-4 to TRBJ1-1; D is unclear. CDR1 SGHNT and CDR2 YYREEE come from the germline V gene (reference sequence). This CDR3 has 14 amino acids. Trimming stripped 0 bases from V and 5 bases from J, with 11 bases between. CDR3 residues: CASSLEGVVTEAFF. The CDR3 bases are TGTGCCAGCAGCTTGGAAGGCGTAGTGACTGAAGCTTTCTTT.

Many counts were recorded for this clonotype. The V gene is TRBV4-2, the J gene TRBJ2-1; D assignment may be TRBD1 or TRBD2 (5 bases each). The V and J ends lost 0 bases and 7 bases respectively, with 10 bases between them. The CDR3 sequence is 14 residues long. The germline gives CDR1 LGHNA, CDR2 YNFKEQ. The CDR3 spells CASSQDRGQNEQFF. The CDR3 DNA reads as TGTGCCAGCAGCCAAGATCGGGGCCAAAATGAGCAGTTCTTC.

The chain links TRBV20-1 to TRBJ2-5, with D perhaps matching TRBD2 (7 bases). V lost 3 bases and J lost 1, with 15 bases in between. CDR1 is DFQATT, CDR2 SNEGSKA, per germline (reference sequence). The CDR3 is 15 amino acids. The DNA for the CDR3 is TGCAGTGCTAGGGGGGGAGGGGGGGCCCAAGAGACCCAGTACTTC. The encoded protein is CSARGGGGAQETQYF.

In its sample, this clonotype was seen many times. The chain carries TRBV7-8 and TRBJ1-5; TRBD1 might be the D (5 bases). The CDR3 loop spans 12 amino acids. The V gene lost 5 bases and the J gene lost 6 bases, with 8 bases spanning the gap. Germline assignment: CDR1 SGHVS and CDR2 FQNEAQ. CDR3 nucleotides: TGTGCCAGCAGCCCCGGGGGTCAGCCCCAGCATTTT. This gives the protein CASSPGGQPQHF.

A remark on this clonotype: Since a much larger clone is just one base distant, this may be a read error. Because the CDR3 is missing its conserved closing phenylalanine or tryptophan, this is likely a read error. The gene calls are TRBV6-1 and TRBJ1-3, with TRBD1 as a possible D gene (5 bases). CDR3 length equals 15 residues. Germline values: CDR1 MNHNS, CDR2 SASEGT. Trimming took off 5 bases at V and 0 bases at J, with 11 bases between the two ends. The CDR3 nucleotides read TGTGCCAGCAGTTCCGACAGATACTCTGGAAACACCATATATCTT. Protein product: CASSSDRYSGNTIYL.

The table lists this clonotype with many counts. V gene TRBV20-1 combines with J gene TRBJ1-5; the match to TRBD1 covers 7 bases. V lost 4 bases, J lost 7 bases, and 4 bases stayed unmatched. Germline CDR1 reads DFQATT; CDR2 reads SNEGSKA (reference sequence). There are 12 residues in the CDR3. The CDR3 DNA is TGCAGTGCTAACAGGGGACTCCAGCCCCAGCATTTT. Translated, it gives CSANRGLQPQHF.

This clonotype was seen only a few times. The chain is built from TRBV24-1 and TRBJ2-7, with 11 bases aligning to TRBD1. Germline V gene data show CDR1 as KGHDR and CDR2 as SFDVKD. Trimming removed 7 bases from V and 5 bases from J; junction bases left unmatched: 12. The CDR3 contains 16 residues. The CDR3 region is CATSSARDRGYHEQYF. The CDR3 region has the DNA TGTGCCACCAGCTCGGCCCGGGACAGGGGGTACCACGAGCAGTACTTC.

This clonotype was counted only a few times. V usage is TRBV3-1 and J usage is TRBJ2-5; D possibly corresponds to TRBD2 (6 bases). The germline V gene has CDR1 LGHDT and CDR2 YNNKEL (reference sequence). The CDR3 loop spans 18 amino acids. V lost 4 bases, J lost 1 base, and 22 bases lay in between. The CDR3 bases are TGTGCCAGCAGCCCCCCATGGGGGAGGACGTACTTCCAAGAGACCCAGTACTTC. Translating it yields CASSPPWGRTYFQETQYF.

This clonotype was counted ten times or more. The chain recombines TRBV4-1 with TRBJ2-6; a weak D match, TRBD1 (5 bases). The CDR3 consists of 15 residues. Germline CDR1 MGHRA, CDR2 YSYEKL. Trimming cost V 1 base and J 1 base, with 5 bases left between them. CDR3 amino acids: CASSQGQSGANVLTF. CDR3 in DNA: TGCGCCAGCAGCCAAGGACAGTCTGGGGCCAACGTCCTGACTTTC.

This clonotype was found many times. The CDR3 DNA reads TGTGCCAGCAGCTTAGGCAGGTTGGACACTGAAGCTTTCTTT. Protein sequence: CASSLGRLDTEAFF. The chain has TRBV7-2 and TRBJ1-1, with no clear D. The V end lost 1 base, the J end lost 3 bases, and 9 bases lay between the germline ends. CDR3 length equals 14 residues. Per the germline V gene, CDR1 is SGHTA and CDR2 is FQGNSA.

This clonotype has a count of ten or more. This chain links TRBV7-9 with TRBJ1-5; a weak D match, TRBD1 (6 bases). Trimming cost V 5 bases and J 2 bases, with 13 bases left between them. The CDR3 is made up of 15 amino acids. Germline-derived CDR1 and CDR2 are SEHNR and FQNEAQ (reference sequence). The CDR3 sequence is CASSLSGAGNQPQHF. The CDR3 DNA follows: TGTGCCAGCAGCCTTTCAGGGGCAGGCAATCAGCCCCAGCATTTT.

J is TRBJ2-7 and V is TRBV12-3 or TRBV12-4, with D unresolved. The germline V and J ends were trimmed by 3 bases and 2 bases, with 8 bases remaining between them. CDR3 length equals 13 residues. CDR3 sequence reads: CASSFGRTYEQYF. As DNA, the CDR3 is TGTGCCAGCAGTTTTGGCAGAACCTACGAGCAGTACTTC.

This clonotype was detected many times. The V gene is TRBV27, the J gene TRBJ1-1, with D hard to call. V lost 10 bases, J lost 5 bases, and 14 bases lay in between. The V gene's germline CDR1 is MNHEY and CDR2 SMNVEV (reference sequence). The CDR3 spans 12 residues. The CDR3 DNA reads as TGTGCCACGAGACGAACGATAACTGAAGCTTTCTTT. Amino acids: CATRRTITEAFF.

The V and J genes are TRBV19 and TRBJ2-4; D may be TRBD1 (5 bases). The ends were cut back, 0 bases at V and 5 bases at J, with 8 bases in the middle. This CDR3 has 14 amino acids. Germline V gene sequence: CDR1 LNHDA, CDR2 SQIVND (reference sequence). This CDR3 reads CASSIELRENIQYF. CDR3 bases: TGTGCCAGTAGTATAGAGCTCAGGGAAAACATTCAGTACTTC.